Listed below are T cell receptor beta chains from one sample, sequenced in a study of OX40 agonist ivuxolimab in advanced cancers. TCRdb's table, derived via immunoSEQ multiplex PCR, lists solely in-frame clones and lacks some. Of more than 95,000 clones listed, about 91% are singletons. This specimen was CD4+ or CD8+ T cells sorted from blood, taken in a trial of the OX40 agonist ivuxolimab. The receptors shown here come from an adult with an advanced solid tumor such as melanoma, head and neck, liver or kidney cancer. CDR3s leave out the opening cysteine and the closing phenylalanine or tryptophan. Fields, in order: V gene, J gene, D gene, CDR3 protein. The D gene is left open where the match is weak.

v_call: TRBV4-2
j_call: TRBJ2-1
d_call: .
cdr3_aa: ASSQDLSNEQF

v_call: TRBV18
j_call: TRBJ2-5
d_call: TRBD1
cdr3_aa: ASSGSGGQETQY

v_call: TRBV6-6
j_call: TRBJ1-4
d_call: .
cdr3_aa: ASSPQGGNEKLF

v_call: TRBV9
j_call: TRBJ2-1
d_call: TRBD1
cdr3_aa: ASSARQGAGYYNEQF

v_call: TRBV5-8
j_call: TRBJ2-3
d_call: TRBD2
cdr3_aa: ASSLRAGETPSTDTQY

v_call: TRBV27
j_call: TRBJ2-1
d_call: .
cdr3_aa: ASSPGAGTKSGEQF

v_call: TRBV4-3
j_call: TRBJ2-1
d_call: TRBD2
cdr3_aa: ASSQDLSGMWNEQF

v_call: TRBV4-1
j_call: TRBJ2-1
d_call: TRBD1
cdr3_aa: ASSRGQGPQNEQF

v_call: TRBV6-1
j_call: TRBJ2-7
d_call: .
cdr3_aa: ASMPGYLSNYEQY

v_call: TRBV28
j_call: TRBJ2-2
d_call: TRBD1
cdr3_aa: ASCIRIRDRGLRVPGELF

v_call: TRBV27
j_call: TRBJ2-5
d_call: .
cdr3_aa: ASRMGWGETQY

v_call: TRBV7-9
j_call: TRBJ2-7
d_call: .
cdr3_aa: ASSQAGTASYEQY

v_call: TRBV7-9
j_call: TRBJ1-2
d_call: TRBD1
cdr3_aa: ASSLGVGQGHVGYT

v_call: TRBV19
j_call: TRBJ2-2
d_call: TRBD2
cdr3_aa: ASSIPGGPGTGELF

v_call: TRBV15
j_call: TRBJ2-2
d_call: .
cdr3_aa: ATSREDTQLAGELF

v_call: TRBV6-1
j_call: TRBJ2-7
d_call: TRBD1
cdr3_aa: ASNRDRTYEQY

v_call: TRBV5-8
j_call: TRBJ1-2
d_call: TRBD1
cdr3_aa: ASSRTGVGGYT

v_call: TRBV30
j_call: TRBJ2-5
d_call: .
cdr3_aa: AWTPAAETQY

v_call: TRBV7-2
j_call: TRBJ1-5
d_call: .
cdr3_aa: ASSFERNQPQH

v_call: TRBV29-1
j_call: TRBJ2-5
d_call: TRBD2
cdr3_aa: SVQTSSQETQY

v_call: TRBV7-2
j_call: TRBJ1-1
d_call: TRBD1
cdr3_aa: ASSTRDRVTEAF

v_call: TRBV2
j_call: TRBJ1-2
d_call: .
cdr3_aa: ASSRSPVYGYT

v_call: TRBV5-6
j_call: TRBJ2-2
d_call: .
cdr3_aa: ASSPAAAVTGELF

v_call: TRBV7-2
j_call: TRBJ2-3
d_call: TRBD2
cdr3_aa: ASRRASGSTDTQY

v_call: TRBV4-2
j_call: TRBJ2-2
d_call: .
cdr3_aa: ASSQDSGLNTGELF